This section outlines one T cell receptor beta chain sequence together with its context. Its specificity is not known. The data are from a study of cytomegalovirus exposure and HLA in healthy donors. The CDR3 loop spans 17 amino acids. The junction had 12 bases not matched to a gene; V was cut back by 5 bases and J by 5 bases. Germline CDR1 is MDHEN and CDR2 is SYDVKM. The PCR contained 60 Vbeta and 13 Jbeta primers. This table comes from immunoSEQ multiplex PCR, and its TCRdb copy is limited to in-frame clones, with some not included. The repertoire has about 140,000 clones, 80% of them found once; the top ten carry roughly 2.2%. Regarding the study as a whole: Other equally common chains were less clonally expanded than HLA-associated TCR beta chains, a later analysis showed.

The TCR was taken from a man younger than 45 in good health and CMV-seronegative. Specimen: PBMCs. This chain links TRBV28 with TRBJ2-3; 11 bases line up with TRBD2. CDR3 DNA: TGTGCCAGCAGTCTTCTCGCTAGCGGGAGGAGACAAGATACGCAGTATTTT. Protein: CASSLLASGRRQDTQYF.